These 29 T cell receptor beta chains originate from one sample sequenced in a study of Ad26.COV2.S vaccination and SARS-CoV-2 variants (dated by TCRdb to the early 2020s). Libraries came from the immunoSEQ multiplex PCR assay. TCRdb provides this immuneACCESS table in a form limited to in-frame rearrangements. Some clones are lacking; in checked studies, under half of them reflect an unresolved V gene, and why the rest are absent is not known. For this sample the table gives 300,000 to 450,000 clones, of which 70% to 90% were detected only once. The top ten clones comprise 3.3% of the sample. The treatment or condition label, as the study defines it: around 19 received Ad26.COV2.S at low or high dose, single or two shots; 5 received placebo; per-sample allocation not given. Repertoires of vaccine and placebo recipients were sequenced from samples collected on day 63 after the first injection. Sample: peripheral blood, taken in a trial of Ad26.COV2.S vaccine versus placebo. Receptors originate from a person between 18 and 59 years old who received the Ad26.COV2.S COVID-19 vaccine or a placebo.

This clone was counted only a few times. The DNA of the CDR3 is TGTGCCAGCAGGCTACAGGGTGACACCGGGGAGCTGTTTTTT. This translates into CASRLQGDTGELFF. This chain uses TRBV7-2 with TRBJ2-2; tentatively, D is TRBD1 (6 bases). The germline V and J ends were trimmed by 6 bases and 3 bases, with 11 bases remaining between them. Per the germline V gene, CDR1 is SGHTA and CDR2 is FQGNSA. The CDR3 has 14 residues.

About this clone: Relative to the germline gene, one junction end is altered; a read error may explain this. The chain is built from TRBV5-8 and TRBJ2-1; 7 nucleotides line up with TRBD1. Germline assignment: CDR1 SGHTS and CDR2 YDEGEE. There are 13 residues in the CDR3. CDR3 region: CASSLTGQPPMIF. CDR3 in DNA: TGTGCCAGCAGCTTGACGGGACAGCCACCCATGATCTTC.

The genes are TRBV28 and TRBJ2-7; a possible D gene is TRBD1 (5 bases). The germline V gene encodes CDR1 MDHEN and CDR2 SYDVKM. Deletions cut 11 bases from V and 5 bases from J, with 7 bases between. CDR3 length: 9 amino acids. The CDR3 sequence is CAVGDEQYF. The CDR3 DNA reads TGTGCCGTAGGGGACGAGCAGTACTTC. The full variable domain, completed using reference TRBV28 and TRBJ2-7, is DVKVTQSSRYLVKRTGEKVFLECVQDMDHENMFWYRQDPGLGLRLIYFSYDVKMKEKGDIPEGYSVSREKKERFSLILESASTNQTSMYLCAVGDEQYFGPGTRLTVT.

V and J are TRBV4-1 and TRBJ2-5; D possibly corresponds to TRBD2 (6 bases). V gave up 3 bases and J gave up 5 bases, with 7 bases separating them. CDR3 length equals 12 residues. The V gene's germline CDR1 is MGHRA and CDR2 YSYEKL. The CDR3 sequence is CASSHSGETQYF. The CDR3 DNA reads TGCGCCAGCAGCCACAGCGGGGAGACCCAGTACTTC.

The chain combines TRBV2 with TRBJ2-7; 9 positions agree with TRBD1. The CDR3 is 17 amino acids. Germline assignment: CDR1 SNHLY and CDR2 FYNNEI. V lost 5 bases and J lost 2; bases outside the gene matches: 13. The CDR3: CASSMGQGPRWTYEQYF. The CDR3 region has the DNA TGTGCCAGCAGTATGGGACAGGGTCCTAGGTGGACCTACGAGCAGTACTTC. Drawing the rest from reference TRBV2 and TRBJ2-7, the complete variable domain is EPEVTQTPSHQVTQMGQEVILRCVPISNHLYFYWYRQILGQKVEFLVSFYNNEISEKSEIFDDQFSVERPDGSNFTLKIRSTKLEDSAMYFCASSMGQGPRWTYEQYFGPGTRLTVT.

The chain couples TRBV30 to TRBJ1-1; no clear D gene. CDR3 size: 14 residues. Germline assignment: CDR1 GTSNPN and CDR2 SVGIG (reference sequence). V was clipped by 4 bases and J by 3 bases, with 15 bases between them. The CDR3 coding sequence is TGTGCCTGGAACATAGGACGGCACGACACTGAAGCTTTCTTT. Its translation is CAWNIGRHDTEAFF.

The J gene is TRBJ2-7, the V gene TRBV7-7, with a possible D match to TRBD2 (6 bases). The CDR3 has 17 residues. Between the trimmed V and J ends, which lost 5 bases and 2 bases, there was a span of 22 bases. Germline assignment: CDR1 SSHAT and CDR2 FNYEAQ (reference sequence). In DNA, the CDR3 is TGTGCCAGCAGCCCCGGGGGACGTCGGTTTACGGCCTACGAGCAGTACTTC. Protein sequence: CASSPGGRRFTAYEQYF.

This chain uses TRBV5-5 with TRBJ2-1, with TRBD1 matching 7 bases. The trim removed 3 bases at V and 0 bases at J, leaving 9 bases unmatched. Germline-derived CDR1 and CDR2 are SGHKS and YYEKEE (reference sequence). The CDR3 has 17 residues. The CDR3 DNA follows: TGTGCCAGCAGCTACACAGGGGCGGTGAGCTCCTACAATGAGCAGTTCTTC. As protein: CASSYTGAVSSYNEQFF.

The chain links TRBV18 to TRBJ1-1, with D possibly matching TRBD1 (5 bases). Germline CDR1 and CDR2: KGHSH and LQKENI. This CDR3 comprises 15 residues. Trimming removed 6 bases at V and 0 bases at J, with 14 bases between. The CDR3 nucleotides read TGTGCCAGCTCGCTAAACAGGTATTTGAACACTGAAGCTTTCTTT. Translating gives CASSLNRYLNTEAFF. The complete variable domain, with remaining parts taken from reference TRBV18 and TRBJ1-1, reads NAGVMQNPRHLVRRRGQEARLRCSPMKGHSHVYWYRQLPEEGLKFMVYLQKENIIDESGMPKERFSAEFPKEGPSILRIQQVVRGDSAAYFCASSLNRYLNTEAFFGQGTRLTVV.

The chain has TRBV7-9 and TRBJ2-2, with 10 bases that match TRBD2. V lost 5 bases to trimming and J lost 3 bases; unmatched junction nucleotides: 12. Germline V gene lookup returns CDR1 SEHNR and CDR2 FQNEAQ (reference sequence). The CDR3 covers 18 residues. CDR3 in amino acids: CASSPRIVGTSDTGELFF. CDR3 nucleotide sequence: TGTGCCAGCAGCCCCCGAATAGTGGGGACTAGCGACACCGGGGAGCTGTTTTTT.

In this sample, this clone turned up a few times. CDR3 DNA sequence: TGTGCCAGTAGGCGTCGACAGGCGGTGGGTTCACCCCTCCACTTT. Its protein is CASRRRQAVGSPLHF. The genes are TRBV19 and TRBJ1-6; TRBD1 is a possible D gene (6 bases). The CDR3 loop spans 15 amino acids. Germline V CDR1 and CDR2: LNHDA, SQIVND (reference sequence). Trimming stripped 6 bases from V and 9 bases from J, with 18 bases between.

This clone showed up just once. V is TRBV7-9 and J is TRBJ2-4, with TRBD1 matching 9 bases. There are 17 residues in the CDR3. Germline CDR1 is SEHNR and CDR2 is FQNEAQ (reference sequence). V shed 6 bases, J shed 3 bases, and the junction held 12 bases outside the gene matches. The CDR3 here is CASSTGRDRVSKNIQYF. The DNA for the CDR3 is TGTGCCAGCAGTACCGGCCGGGACAGGGTGAGCAAAAACATTCAGTACTTC.

The table lists this clone with a few counts. The chain couples TRBV5-4 to TRBJ2-1, with D perhaps TRBD2 (5 bases). From germline, CDR1 is SGHNT and CDR2 YYREEE (reference sequence). Trimming took 4 bases from V and 5 from J, leaving 19 bases between them. The CDR3 totals 16 residues. The CDR3 DNA is TGTGCCAGCAGCCCAAAGCAGAGCGGTACCAACAATGAGCAGTTCTTC. This encodes CASSPKQSGTNNEQFF. The full variable domain, its missing parts supplied by reference TRBV5-4 and TRBJ2-1, is ETGVTQSPTHLIKTRGQQVTLRCSSQSGHNTVSWYQQALGQGPQFIFQYYREEENGRGNFPPRFSGLQFPNYSSELNVNALELDDSALYLCASSPKQSGTNNEQFFGPGTRLTVL.

This clone was counted between two and nine times. This chain uses TRBV7-9 with TRBJ1-2, with D unclear. V gave up 7 bases and J gave up 6 bases, with 21 bases separating them. Germline V lookup: CDR1 SEHNR, CDR2 FQNEAQ (reference sequence). There are 15 residues in the CDR3. The CDR3 region has the DNA TGTGCCAGCACCCTCTATCCCCCAAGGACCGATGGCTACACCTTC. The encoded protein is CASTLYPPRTDGYTF. The full variable domain, completed using reference TRBV7-9 and TRBJ1-2, is DTGVSQNPRHKITKRGQNVTFRCDPISEHNRLYWYRQTLGQGPEFLTYFQNEAQLEKSRLLSDRFSAERPKGSFSTLEIQRTEQGDSAMYLCASTLYPPRTDGYTFGSGTRLTVV.

The chain recombines TRBV18 with TRBJ2-3, with D unclear. Trimming took off 7 bases at V and 2 bases at J, with 10 bases between the two ends. The CDR3 runs to 13 residues. Germline CDR1 is KGHSH and CDR2 is LQKENI. Written as DNA, the CDR3 is TGTGCCAGCTACCGGACCATCACAGATACGCAGTATTTT. Protein product: CASYRTITDTQYF. Full variable domain (rest looked up from reference TRBV18 and TRBJ2-3): NAGVMQNPRHLVRRRGQEARLRCSPMKGHSHVYWYRQLPEEGLKFMVYLQKENIIDESGMPKERFSAEFPKEGPSILRIQQVVRGDSAAYFCASYRTITDTQYFGPGTRLTVL.

This clone has ten or more counts. V usage is TRBV28 and J usage is TRBJ2-1; TRBD1 or TRBD2 may be the D gene (5 bases each). The CDR3 totals 16 residues. Germline V gene data show CDR1 as MDHEN and CDR2 as SYDVKM. Trimming took off 2 bases at V and 2 bases at J, with 13 bases between the two ends. CDR3 coding DNA: TGTGCCAGCAGTTTAGGTGGACGGGGCACCTACAATGAGCAGTTCTTC. It encodes CASSLGGRGTYNEQFF. The whole variable domain, filled in from reference TRBV28 and TRBJ2-1, reads DVKVTQSSRYLVKRTGEKVFLECVQDMDHENMFWYRQDPGLGLRLIYFSYDVKMKEKGDIPEGYSVSREKKERFSLILESASTNQTSMYLCASSLGGRGTYNEQFFGPGTRLTVL.

The J gene is TRBJ2-3, the V gene TRBV6-5; no clear D. With 5 bases removed from V and 6 bases from J, the gap between germline ends came to 6 bases. The CDR3 spans 11 residues. Germline V gene sequence: CDR1 MNHEY, CDR2 SVGAGI. In DNA, the CDR3 is TGTGCCAGCAGTACCAGGGATACGCAGTATTTT. Amino acids: CASSTRDTQYF.

V and J are TRBV3-1 (or the pseudogene TRBV3-2) and TRBJ2-3; 8 bases line up with TRBD2. Trimming at V came to 4 bases and at J to 0 bases, leaving 3 bases not matched to a gene. Germline V gene data show CDR1 as LGHDT and CDR2 as YNNKEL (reference sequence). This CDR3 has 15 residues. The DNA for the CDR3 is TGTGCCAGCAGCCCCTCTAGCGGGAGCACAGATACGCAGTATTTT. Protein: CASSPSSGSTDTQYF.

The chain links TRBV7-2 to TRBJ2-2; TRBD2 matches at 9 bases. The CDR3 sequence is 16 residues long. CDR1 is SGHTA and CDR2 is FQGNSA in the germline V gene. The V and J ends lost 1 base and 5 bases, in that order; junction bases with no gene match: 5. This CDR3 is CASSLGGSGGTGELFF. Written as DNA, the CDR3 is TGTGCCAGCAGCTTAGGTGGGAGCGGGGGGACCGGGGAGCTGTTTTTT.

V usage is TRBV4-3 and J usage is TRBJ2-3; D is ambiguous. The CDR3 has 16 amino acids. CDR1 LGHNA and CDR2 YSLEER come from the germline V gene. V gave up 1 base and J gave up 2 bases, with 13 bases separating them. CDR3 sequence reads: CASSQAAVRYTDTQYF. The CDR3 nucleotides are TGCGCCAGCAGCCAAGCGGCGGTCAGATACACAGATACGCAGTATTTT.

The gene calls are TRBV13 and TRBJ2-3, with 9 nucleotides matching TRBD2. V dropped 2 bases and J dropped 3; count of bases not matched to a gene: 9. The CDR3 runs to 17 residues. Germline lookup yields CDR1 PRHDT and CDR2 FYEKMQ (reference sequence). The CDR3 DNA reads TGTGCCAGCAGCTTATCACCCGGCGGGGGGGCTACAGATACGCAGTATTTT. Translating gives CASSLSPGGGATDTQYF.

This clone was picked up a small number of times. The chain couples TRBV29-1 to TRBJ2-1, with D possibly being TRBD2 (6 bases). The CDR3 is made up of 13 amino acids. In germline, CDR1 is SQVTM, CDR2 ANQGSEA. Trimming shortened V by 6 bases and J by 6 bases, and 15 bases separated the two germline ends. The CDR3 DNA sequence: TGCAGCGTGCTTCATGGGACTTCCAATGAGCAGTTCTTC. Translating it yields CSVLHGTSNEQFF.

This sequence joins TRBV5-1 and TRBJ1-1; 9 bases align to TRBD1. The trim removed 6 bases at V and 3 bases at J, leaving 9 bases unmatched. The CDR3 extends over 15 amino acids. Germline loops: CDR1 SGHRS, CDR2 YFSETQ. The CDR3 reads CASNRKTGGDTEAFF. CDR3 sequence (DNA): TGCGCCAGCAACCGGAAGACAGGGGGGGACACTGAAGCTTTCTTT.

CDR3: CAWSVRTDTQYF. CDR3 DNA: TGTGCCTGGAGTGTGCGCACAGATACGCAGTATTTT. The gene calls are TRBV30 and TRBJ2-3; no clear D. Germline V gene sequence: CDR1 GTSNPN, CDR2 SVGIG (reference sequence). This CDR3 has 12 amino acids. Trimming took off 0 bases at V and 1 base at J, with 2 bases between the two ends.

The table lists this clone with a few counts. V gene TRBV5-1 combines with J gene TRBJ2-3; possible D gene TRBD2, 6 bases. Between the trimmed V and J ends, which lost 0 bases and 1 base, there was a span of 9 bases. The germline V gene encodes CDR1 SGHRS and CDR2 YFSETQ. This CDR3 is 15 amino acids long. The CDR3: CASSLGASGTDTQYF. The CDR3 DNA sequence: TGCGCCAGCAGCTTGGGGGCTAGCGGCACAGATACGCAGTATTTT.

The chain has TRBV9 and TRBJ2-7, with D uncertain. Trimming left V 0 bases short and J 5 bases short, with 12 bases between. Germline values: CDR1 SGDLS, CDR2 YYNGEE. This CDR3 region has 14 residues. CDR3 in DNA: TGTGCCAGCAGCGTAGATCCGGGTAAGAACGAGCAGTACTTC. Its protein is CASSVDPGKNEQYF.

The V and J genes are TRBV19 and TRBJ2-5; D remains ambiguous. This CDR3 has 15 amino acids. Trimming shortened V by 4 bases and J by 0 bases, and 12 bases separated the two germline ends. The V gene's germline CDR1 is LNHDA and CDR2 SQIVND (reference sequence). In nucleotides, the CDR3 is TGTGCCAGTAGTACCCGTAACTGGTACCAAGAGACCCAGTACTTC. This encodes CASSTRNWYQETQYF. Full variable domain (outside the CDR3, taken from reference TRBV19 and TRBJ2-5): DGGITQSPKYLFRKEGQNVTLSCEQNLNHDAMYWYRQDPGQGLRLIYYSQIVNDFQKGDIAEGYSVSREKKESFPLTVTSAQKNPTAFYLCASSTRNWYQETQYFGPGTRLLVL.

This clone showed up just a few times. Additional DNA sequences in this sample encode the identical CDR3. V is TRBV6-2 or TRBV6-3 and J is TRBJ1-6; a possible D gene is TRBD1 (6 bases). The length of the CDR3 is 16 residues. Deletions cut 2 bases from V and 0 bases from J, with 8 bases between. Germline-derived CDR1 and CDR2 are MNHEY and SVGEGT. As DNA, the CDR3 is TGTGCCAGCAGTTACGGACAGAGCTCCTATAATTCACCCCTCCACTTT. Protein sequence: CASSYGQSSYNSPLHF.

This clone was counted between two and nine times. J is TRBJ2-1 and V is TRBV5-4; D may match TRBD1 or TRBD2 (5 bases each). The length of the CDR3 is 16 residues. CDR1 and CDR2 from the germline V gene are SGHNT and YYREEE (reference sequence). With 4 bases removed from V and 9 bases from J, the gap between germline ends came to 23 bases. The CDR3 reads CASSPDRRRKGSEQFF. Written as DNA, the CDR3 is TGTGCCAGCAGCCCCGACCGTAGGCGCAAGGGGAGTGAGCAGTTCTTC.